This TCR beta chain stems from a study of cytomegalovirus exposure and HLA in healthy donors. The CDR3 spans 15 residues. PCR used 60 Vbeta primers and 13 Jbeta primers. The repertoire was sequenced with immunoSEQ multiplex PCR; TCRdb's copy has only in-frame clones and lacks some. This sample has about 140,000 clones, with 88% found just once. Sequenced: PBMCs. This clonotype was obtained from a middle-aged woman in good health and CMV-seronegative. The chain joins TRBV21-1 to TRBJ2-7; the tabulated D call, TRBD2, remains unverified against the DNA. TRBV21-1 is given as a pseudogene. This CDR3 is CASSTRLAGANEQYF. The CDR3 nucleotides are TGTGCCAGCAGCACCCGACTAGCGGGAGCCAACGAGCAGTACTTC.